This T cell receptor (beta chain) originates from a study of CD8 T cell repertoires and HIV-1 epitope variants (TCRdb year 2020). Context from the whole study: Twenty-five peptides representing autologous and known Gag and Nef epitope variants were each used to stimulate T cells in separate culture wells. The control conditions were a CMV, EBV and flu peptide pool, the Ebola AY9 epitope as a negative control, and a well with no peptide. The epitopes tested were three Gag epitope families plus Nef HW9 and YT9. Using the EasySep Human T Cell Enrichment Kit, T cells were enriched and then co-cultured with an equal number of autologous T cell-negative cells acting as antigen-presenting cells. Cultures ran for around 10 days in IMDM with gentamicin, with half-media changes on days 3 and 7 adding IL-2, IL-7 and IL-15. A 1M T cell aliquot was kept as an uncultured baseline condition, separate from the 80 or so T cell cultures. A total of about 87 T cell cultures were run, with each culture condition done in triplicate except for one peptide, which was done in duplicate.

Details on this clone: There is no known antigen for this receptor. No quality values exist for individual bases; no much larger clone is one base distant.

Sequencing of TCR beta CDR3 regions was performed at survey depth on the immunoSEQ platform. The QIAamp DNA micro kit was used to extract genomic DNA from every cultured and uncultured CD8+ T cell population. The authors' analysis ran thus. Any sample with under 5,000 productive reads was excluded, and this exclusion removed about 6% of the roughly 80 cultures stimulated with HIV peptides. Sequences were trimmed to CDR3 by a MANAFEST web app, and nonproductive sequences, CDR3s under 5 amino acids, and sequences not starting with C or ending with F/W were removed. For a clonotype to count as antigen-specific, the clonotype had to expand relative to the no-peptide control in at least 2 of 3 replicates at FDR 0.01, and only within one epitope family. A specific clonotype also had to show a frequency at least fivefold higher than in wells stimulated with peptides from other epitope families. TCRdb carries this immuneACCESS record with in-frame sequences only. Its versions omit some clonotypes, under half of them owing to an unresolved V gene in the studies checked, with the rest unexplained. The DNA gave D and trimming, while V, J and clone size come from that table. Present in this sample are 5,000 to 7,000 clones, approximately 70% of which were seen just once. The leading ten clones occupy approximately 40% of the sample.

The EasySep Human CD8+ T Cell Enrichment Kit was used on day 10 to isolate CD8+ T cells from every culture. V was cut back by 2 bases and J by 3 bases, leaving a gap of 13 bases between them. Reading the germline V gene gives CDR1 SGHVS and CDR2 FQNEAQ. Taken from cysteine to phenylalanine, the CDR3 has 15 residues. Of all the DNA, just the CDR3 is kept, 45 bases in frame from base 1. Study-wide conclusions, independent of this receptor: Five clonotypes recognized the Nef KF9 family and one clonotype recognized the HW9 family, while no responses were seen to the TAALDMSHF plasma variant. Only TCR beta chains were identified by the assay, and proliferation to antigen, not T cell function or cytokine profile, was indicated. Eight to ten antigen-specific TCR beta clonotypes were identified, and six of them appeared cross-reactive for autologous or known escape epitope variants.

The V and J genes are TRBV7-8 and TRBJ1-1; the D segment could be TRBD1, given 5 matching bases. Input material: cultured CD8+ T cells derived from PBMCs. The source is a male donor with HIV. The DNA reads as follows: TGTGCCAGCAGCTTAATAAGGGGTGGGTACACTGAAGCTTTCTTT. It translates to CASSLIRGGYTEAFF.